Listed below are T cell receptor beta chains from one sample, sequenced in a study of shared clonotypes between healthy human individuals. TCRdb's table, derived via immunoSEQ multiplex PCR, lists solely in-frame clones and lacks some. There are some 350,000 clones in the sample; under 80% occur only once, and 10% lies in the top ten. The sample comprised memory CD4+ T cells sorted from blood. Receptors originate from a man aged 25-40 years in good health. CDR3s include the opening cysteine and the closing phenylalanine or tryptophan. Each record gives: D gene, V gene, J gene, clone size, CDR3 DNA, CDR3 protein. The D gene is left open where the match is weak. Size values are once, few and many counts, or a class for expanded clones, and some rows have none.

NA	TRBV11-2	TRBJ1-2	few	TGTGCCAGCAGCCTTAGAGCGGATTCTAACTATGGCTACACCTTC	CASSLRADSNYGYTF
TRBD1	TRBV10-3	TRBJ1-4	NA	TGTGCCATCAGTGAAATCGGACAGGGCGGTTTTGCTAATGAAAAACTGTTTTTT	CAISEIGQGGFANEKLFF
NA	TRBV6-1	TRBJ2-5	NA	TGTGCCAGCAGGGAAGTGGCGGGGGCAGGAGAGACCCAGTACTTC	CASREVAGAGETQYF
NA	TRBV18	TRBJ1-4	NA	TGTGCCAGCTCACTACGTCAAACTAATGAAAAACTGTTTTTT	CASSLRQTNEKLFF
TRBD1	TRBV29-1	TRBJ2-2	NA	TGCAGCGTTGCCGGGACAGCCGACGGCACCGGGGAGCTGTTTTTT	CSVAGTADGTGELFF
TRBD2	TRBV4-3	TRBJ2-7	NA	TGCGCCAGCAGCTCAACTAGCGGGAGGGCCTACGAGCAGTACTTC	CASSSTSGRAYEQYF
NA	TRBV7-2	TRBJ1-1	NA	TGTGCCAGCAGCTACCTATCCCTCCAAGCTTTCTTT	CASSYLSLQAFF
NA	TRBV6-5	TRBJ1-1	NA	TGTGCCAGCAGTTACTCGCCAGCCAACACTGAAGCTTTCTTT	CASSYSPANTEAFF
TRBD2	TRBV5-6	TRBJ2-7	NA	TGTGCCAGCAGCTGGGGACTAGCGGGTCCCTACGAGCAGTACTTC	CASSWGLAGPYEQYF
NA	TRBV6-6	TRBJ2-7	NA	TGTGCCAGCAGTCGATCCCCAGAGGGTCAGCAGTACTTC	CASSRSPEGQQYF
TRBD2	TRBV29-1	TRBJ2-3	NA	TGCAGCGTTGAAGCCCTAGCGGGAGCAGATACGCAGTATTTT	CSVEALAGADTQYF
TRBD2	TRBV5-1	TRBJ2-1	many	TGCGCCAGCAGCTCTTGGACTAGCGATATGAATGAGCAGTTCTTC	CASSSWTSDMNEQFF
NA	TRBV5-1	TRBJ2-3	NA	TGCGCCAGCAGCTTGCGGGACACCACAGATACGCAGTATTTT	CASSLRDTTDTQYF
NA	TRBV29-1	TRBJ1-1	NA	TGCAGCGTTCAGAATCAGGGGAACACTGAAGCTTTCTTT	CSVQNQGNTEAFF
NA	TRBV6-6	TRBJ1-5	NA	TGTGCCAGCGGGGGAAGCGGCTCAAATCAGCCCCAGCATTTT	CASGGSGSNQPQHF
NA	TRBV4-3	TRBJ1-4	NA	TGCGCCAGCAGCCAAGAAGGGCAGAGGGGGGAAAAACTGTTTTTT	CASSQEGQRGEKLFF
TRBD2	TRBV11-2	TRBJ2-1	NA	TGTGCCAGCAGCTTAGCCGGGAGGGCCCATGAGCAGTTCTTC	CASSLAGRAHEQFF
NA	TRBV5-5	TRBJ2-7	NA	TGTGCCAGCAGCTTCGTCCCTTCTGAGCAGTACTTC	CASSFVPSEQYF
TRBD2	TRBV5-4	TRBJ2-1	NA	TGTGCCAGCAGTTCTAGGGTAGGGACTAGCTCCTACAATGAGCAGTTCTTC	CASSSRVGTSSYNEQFF
TRBD2	TRBV19	TRBJ2-3	few	TGTGCCAGTAGTATAGATTGGACCCCTCTAGCGGGGATCACAGATACGCAGTATTTT	CASSIDWTPLAGITDTQYF
NA	TRBV15	TRBJ2-1	NA	TGTGCCACCAGCCTCGAACAGGGTTCCAATGAGCAGTTCTTC	CATSLEQGSNEQFF
TRBD2	TRBV6-1	TRBJ2-5	NA	TGTGCCACTACCGGGCGGGAGTGGGGTGAGACCCAGTACTTC	CATTGREWGETQYF
NA	TRBV28	TRBJ2-7	NA	TGTGCCAGTAGCGACTCCTACGAGCAGTACTTC	CASSDSYEQYF
NA	TRBV5-1	TRBJ1-1	NA	TGCGCCAGCAGTAGGTCGAGTGGGTACACTGAAGCTTTCTTT	CASSRSSGYTEAFF
NA	TRBV10-3	TRBJ2-2	NA	TGTGCCATCAGTGACTGGCTGAGGGGCGCGAACACCGGGGAGCTGTTTTTT	CAISDWLRGANTGELFF
TRBD2	TRBV7-3	TRBJ2-1	NA	TGTGCCAGCAGCATCCTAGCGGGAGGTGATGAGCAGTTCTTC	CASSILAGGDEQFF
NA	TRBV29-1	TRBJ2-4	NA	TGCAGCGTCGAAGAGCCCTGGGCGGTAGCCAAAAACATTCAGTACTTC	CSVEEPWAVAKNIQYF
TRBD2	TRBV2	TRBJ2-7	NA	TGTGCCAGCAGTGATGGCGCTAGCGGGCCCTACGAGCAGTACTTC	CASSDGASGPYEQYF
NA	TRBV27	TRBJ2-7	many	TGTGCCAGCAGTTTGAAGGGTTTGGGCACCTACGAGCAGTACTTC	CASSLKGLGTYEQYF
TRBD1	TRBV30	TRBJ1-5	NA	TGTGCCTGGGCGGACAGGGGAAATCAGCCCCAGCATTTT	CAWADRGNQPQHF
TRBD2	TRBV6-5	TRBJ2-3	NA	TGTGCCAGCAGTTACTCGAAGGGACTAGCGGATGATACGCAGTATTTT	CASSYSKGLADDTQYF
NA	TRBV25-1	TRBJ2-7	NA	TGTGCCAGCAGTGAATTTGTGACAGGCCCAGCGCAGTACTTC	CASSEFVTGPAQYF
TRBD2	TRBV5-4	TRBJ2-3	NA	TGTGCCAGCAGCTTGGGGGGTAGCGGGAATCTAGATACGCAGTATTTT	CASSLGGSGNLDTQYF
NA	TRBV28	TRBJ1-5	NA	TGTGCCAGCAGTTTGGGGTGGCAGCCCCAGCATTTT	CASSLGWQPQHF
NA	TRBV7-2	TRBJ2-6	NA	TGTGCCAGCAGCTCAAGCGGGTTTAACTCTGGGGCCAACGTCCTGACTTTC	CASSSSGFNSGANVLTF
NA	TRBV25-1	TRBJ2-5	NA	TGTGCCAGCAGAGGGACTTTTGGTGAGACCCAGTACTTC	CASRGTFGETQYF
NA	TRBV2	TRBJ1-2	NA	TGTGCCAGCAGTGAACGGGCAGGGGAGAGGTATGGCTACACCTTC	CASSERAGERYGYTF
TRBD2	TRBV5-4	TRBJ2-3	NA	TGTGCCAGCACTCTGGGCGGGAGGAACACAGATACGCAGTATTTT	CASTLGGRNTDTQYF
NA	TRBV28	TRBJ2-7	NA	TGTGCCAGCCGGGACACCCACTACGAGCAGTACTTC	CASRDTHYEQYF
NA	TRBV11-3	TRBJ2-2	NA	TGTGCCAGCAGCTTAGAGATGAGGGTCACCGGGGAGCTGTTTTTT	CASSLEMRVTGELFF
TRBD2	TRBV19	TRBJ2-1	NA	TGTGCCAGTAGTTCCTACGGACTAGCGGAGTACAATGAGCAGTTCTTC	CASSSYGLAEYNEQFF
NA	TRBV28	TRBJ1-2	NA	TGTGCCAGCAGTTCCCCCCAGGGGCTCAACTATGGCTACACCTTC	CASSSPQGLNYGYTF
TRBD2	TRBV14	TRBJ2-1	once	TGTGCCAGCAGCCAATTACTAGCGGCTAGCTCCTACAATGAGCAGTTCTTC	CASSQLLAASSYNEQFF
NA	TRBV5-8	TRBJ2-3	NA	TGTGCCAGCAGCTTGACCGGGGCTCCTAGCACAGATACGCAGTATTTT	CASSLTGAPSTDTQYF
TRBD1	TRBV2	TRBJ2-4	NA	TGTGCCAGCAGTGGGGACAGTTTAGGCATTCAGTACTTC	CASSGDSLGIQYF
TRBD1	TRBV19	TRBJ2-5	NA	TGTGCCAGTAGTCCGTCGGGACAGGTCCTCGGAGAGACCCAGTACTTC	CASSPSGQVLGETQYF
NA	TRBV5-1	TRBJ1-1	NA	TGCGCCAGCAGAGCGGAGGCTGAAGCTTTCTTT	CASRAEAEAFF